A selection of T cell receptor beta chains follows, all from one sample in a study of T cells in Graves' hyperthyroidism and ophthalmopathy. TCRdb redid the calling of the multiplex PCR reads with MiXCR, one entry per CDR3 protein. This sample has 530,000 or so distinct CDR3 sequences, with 17% found just once. Specimen: blood. These receptors all stem from a woman between 18 and 29 years old with Graves' ophthalmopathy. Both conserved end residues are part of each CDR3. Each record gives: clone size, D gene, V gene, J gene, CDR3 DNA, CDR3 protein. D genes are given only for firm matches. Clone size, where shown, is once, few, many, or a class for clones that have expanded.

>many|-|TRBV20-1|TRBJ2-7
TGCAGTGCTAGAGACAACAGGGACTACGAGCAGTACTTC
CSARDNRDYEQYF
>-|-|TRBV9|TRBJ1-5
TGTGCCAGCAGCGTAGACGGGGGGACGGGCAATCAGCCCCAGCATTTT
CASSVDGGTGNQPQHF
>few|-|TRBV19|TRBJ1-5
TGTGCCAGTAGTATAAGAACCGGCGGGGTACAGCCCCAGCATTTT
CASSIRTGGVQPQHF
>many|TRBD1|TRBV7-8|TRBJ1-4
TGTGCCAGCAGCCCACGGGACAGAGGCGAAAAACTGTTTTTT
CASSPRDRGEKLFF
>many|TRBD1|TRBV6-2/TRBV6-3|TRBJ2-1
TGTGCCAGCAGTTACCGGACAGGGGGCTATGAGCAGTTCTTC
CASSYRTGGYEQFF
>-|-|TRBV7-9|TRBJ2-7
TGTGCCAGCGGCCGCAGACCAATCTACGAGCAGTACTTC
CASGRRPIYEQYF
>many|TRBD2|TRBV20-1|TRBJ2-1
TGCAGTTCCGCGAGGATGGCTAGCGGGAGCTCCTACAATGAGCAGTTCTTC
CSSARMASGSSYNEQFF
>-|TRBD1|TRBV11-1|TRBJ1-2
TGTGCCAGCAGCTCCTGGGCGACAGGGATGAACGGCTACACCTTC
CASSSWATGMNGYTF
>many|-|TRBV13|TRBJ1-1
TGTGCCAGCAGCTTAGGGAACTTTGAAGCTTTCTTT
CASSLGNFEAFF
>-|TRBD2|TRBV7-9|TRBJ2-2
TGTGCCAGCAGCCCACGGACTAGCGTGACCGGGGAGCTGTTTTTT
CASSPRTSVTGELFF
>-|-|TRBV10-3|TRBJ2-7
TGTGCCATCAGTGAAGACAATTCCTACGAGCAGTACTTC
CAISEDNSYEQYF
>many|-|TRBV18|TRBJ2-7
TGTGCCAGCTCACCGGTCAGGGTAAGGGAGCAGTACTTC
CASSPVRVREQYF
>-|-|TRBV6-6|TRBJ1-1
TGTGCCAGCAGTTACTCGGGGCGGGTGAGAACTGAAGCTTTCTTT
CASSYSGRVRTEAFF
>-|TRBD1|TRBV7-9|TRBJ2-7
TGTGCCAGCAGCTCGAGACAGGGTTCCTCCCACGAGCAGTACTTC
CASSSRQGSSHEQYF
>many|-|TRBV6-1|TRBJ1-1
TGTGCCAGCAGAGCCGACGTAATGAACACTGAAGCTTTCTTT
CASRADVMNTEAFF
>-|-|TRBV7-9|TRBJ2-1
TGTGCCAGCAGCTTAAGCAGGTCGGGCAATGAGCAGTTCTTC
CASSLSRSGNEQFF
>many|-|TRBV5-1|TRBJ2-3
TGCGCCAGCAGCTTGGCAGGCAGGGCCATGACAGATACGCAGTATTTT
CASSLAGRAMTDTQYF
>-|-|TRBV27|TRBJ1-2
TGTGCCAGCAGTTTAGGTATTGCAGGCCGGGGCTACACCTTC
CASSLGIAGRGYTF
>few|TRBD2|TRBV30|TRBJ2-2
TGTGCCTGGAGTGATTCCGCGGGAGGGCCAGCCGGGGAGCTGTTTTTT
CAWSDSAGGPAGELFF
>-|TRBD1|TRBV12-3/TRBV12-4|TRBJ1-5
TGTGCCAGCAGGACAGGGCTCGTCAATCAGCCCCAGCATTTT
CASRTGLVNQPQHF
>many|TRBD1|TRBV12-3/TRBV12-4|TRBJ1-1
TGTGCCAGCAGTTTCATGACAGGGCTGAACACTGAAGCTTTCTTT
CASSFMTGLNTEAFF
>many|-|TRBV6-5|TRBJ1-2
TGTGCCAGCAGTTACCGTCCGGGGGGGAACTATGGCTACACCTTC
CASSYRPGGNYGYTF
>few|TRBD2|TRBV27|TRBJ2-3
TGTGCCAGCAGTTTACTAGCGGAGACAGATACGCAGTATTTT
CASSLLAETDTQYF
>few|TRBD2|TRBV12-3/TRBV12-4|TRBJ2-3
TGTGCCAGCCGCAGAGGACTAGCGGGGGAGTATTTT
CASRRGLAGEYF
>many|TRBD1|TRBV10-3|TRBJ1-5
TGTGCCATCAGTGAGGGACAGGGAAACCAGCCCCAGCATTTT
CAISEGQGNQPQHF